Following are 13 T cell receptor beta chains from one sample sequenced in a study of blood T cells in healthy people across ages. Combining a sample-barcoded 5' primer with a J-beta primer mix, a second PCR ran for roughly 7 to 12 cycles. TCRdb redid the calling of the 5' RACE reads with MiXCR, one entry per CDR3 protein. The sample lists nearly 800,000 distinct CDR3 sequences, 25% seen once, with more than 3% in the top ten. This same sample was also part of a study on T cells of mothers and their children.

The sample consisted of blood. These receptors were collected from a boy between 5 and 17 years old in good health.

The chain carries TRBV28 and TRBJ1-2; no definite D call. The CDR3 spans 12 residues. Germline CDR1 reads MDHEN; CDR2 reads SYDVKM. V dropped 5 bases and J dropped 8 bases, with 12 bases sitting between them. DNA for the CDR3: TGTGCCAGCAGTGTCCAAGAACTAGGCTACACCTTC. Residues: CASSVQELGYTF.

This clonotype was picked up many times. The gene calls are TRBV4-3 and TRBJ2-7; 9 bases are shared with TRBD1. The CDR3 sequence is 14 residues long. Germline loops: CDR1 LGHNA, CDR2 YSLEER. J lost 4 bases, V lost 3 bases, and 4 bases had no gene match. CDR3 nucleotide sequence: TGCGCCAGCAGCCATCAGACAGGGGGGTACGAGCAGTACTTC. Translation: CASSHQTGGYEQYF.

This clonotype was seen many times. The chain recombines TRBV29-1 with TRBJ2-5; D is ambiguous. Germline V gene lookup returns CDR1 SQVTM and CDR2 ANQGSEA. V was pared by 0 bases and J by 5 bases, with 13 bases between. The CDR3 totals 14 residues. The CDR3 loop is CSVEDPDGFETQYF. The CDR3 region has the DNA TGCAGCGTTGAAGATCCGGACGGTTTTGAGACCCAGTACTTC.

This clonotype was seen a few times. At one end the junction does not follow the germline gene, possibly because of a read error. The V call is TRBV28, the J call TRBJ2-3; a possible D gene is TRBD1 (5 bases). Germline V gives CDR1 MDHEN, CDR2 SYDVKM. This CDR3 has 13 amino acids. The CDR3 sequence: CAGRQGGTDTQYF. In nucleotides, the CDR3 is TGTGCCGGCAGGCAGGGTGGGACAGATACGCAGTATTTT. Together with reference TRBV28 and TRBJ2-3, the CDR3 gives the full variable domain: DVKVTQSSRYLVKRTGEKVFLECVQDMDHENMFWYRQDPGLGLRLIYFSYDVKMKEKGDIPEGYSVSREKKERFSLILESASTNQTSMYLCAGRQGGTDTQYFGPGTRLTVL.

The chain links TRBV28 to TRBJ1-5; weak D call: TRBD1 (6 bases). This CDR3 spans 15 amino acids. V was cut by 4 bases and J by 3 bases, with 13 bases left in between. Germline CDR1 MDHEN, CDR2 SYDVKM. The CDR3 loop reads CASSSVGGYNQPQHF. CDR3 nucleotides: TGTGCCAGCAGTTCCGTGGGGGGCTACAATCAGCCCCAGCATTTT.

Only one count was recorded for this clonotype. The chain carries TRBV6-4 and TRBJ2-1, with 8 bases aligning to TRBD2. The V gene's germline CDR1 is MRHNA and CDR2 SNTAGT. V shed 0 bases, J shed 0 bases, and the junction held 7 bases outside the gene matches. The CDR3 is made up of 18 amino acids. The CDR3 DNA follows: TGTGCCAGCAGTGACTCGAAAGGCAGCGGGAGCTCCTACAATGAGCAGTTCTTC. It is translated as CASSDSKGSGSSYNEQFF.

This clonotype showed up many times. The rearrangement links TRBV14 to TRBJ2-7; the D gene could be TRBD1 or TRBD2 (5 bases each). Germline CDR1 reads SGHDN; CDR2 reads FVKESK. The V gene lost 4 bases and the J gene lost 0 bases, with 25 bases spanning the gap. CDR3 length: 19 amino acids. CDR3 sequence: CASSPRVDPGALSSYEQYF. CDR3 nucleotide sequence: TGTGCCAGCAGCCCTCGGGTAGACCCCGGGGCATTAAGCTCCTACGAGCAGTACTTC.

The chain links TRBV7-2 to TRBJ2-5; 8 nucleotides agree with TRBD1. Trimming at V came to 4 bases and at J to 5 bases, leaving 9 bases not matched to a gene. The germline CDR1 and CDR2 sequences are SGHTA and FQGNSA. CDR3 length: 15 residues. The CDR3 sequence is CASSSEDRVIETQYF. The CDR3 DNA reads TGTGCCAGCAGCTCCGAGGACAGGGTTATTGAGACCCAGTACTTC.

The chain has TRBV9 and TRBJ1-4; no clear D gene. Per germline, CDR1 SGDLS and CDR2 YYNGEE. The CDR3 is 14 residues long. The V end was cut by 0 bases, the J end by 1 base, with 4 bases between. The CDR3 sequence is CASSVVGTNEKLFF. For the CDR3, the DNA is TGTGCCAGCAGCGTAGTAGGAACTAATGAAAAACTGTTTTTT.

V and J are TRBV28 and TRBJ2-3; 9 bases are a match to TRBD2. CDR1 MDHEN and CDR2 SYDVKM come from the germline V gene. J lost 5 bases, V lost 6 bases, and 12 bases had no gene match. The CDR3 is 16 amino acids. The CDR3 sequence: CASRTLSGGREDTQYF. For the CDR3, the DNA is TGTGCCAGCAGGACACTTAGCGGGGGCAGGGAAGATACGCAGTATTTT.

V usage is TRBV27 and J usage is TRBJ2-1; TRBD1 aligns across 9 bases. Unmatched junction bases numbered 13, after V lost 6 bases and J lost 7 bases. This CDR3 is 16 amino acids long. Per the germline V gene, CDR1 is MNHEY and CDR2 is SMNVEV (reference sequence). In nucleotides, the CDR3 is TGTGCCAGCAGCCCCTTTCCGGGACAGGGTTCGAATGAGCAGTTCTTC. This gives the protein CASSPFPGQGSNEQFF.

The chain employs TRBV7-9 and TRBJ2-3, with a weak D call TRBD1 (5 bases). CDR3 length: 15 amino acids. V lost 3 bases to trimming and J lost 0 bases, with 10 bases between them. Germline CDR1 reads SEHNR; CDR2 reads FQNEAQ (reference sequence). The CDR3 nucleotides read TGTGCCAGCAGCTTGGGGCGGATCAGCACAGATACGCAGTATTTT. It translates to CASSLGRISTDTQYF.

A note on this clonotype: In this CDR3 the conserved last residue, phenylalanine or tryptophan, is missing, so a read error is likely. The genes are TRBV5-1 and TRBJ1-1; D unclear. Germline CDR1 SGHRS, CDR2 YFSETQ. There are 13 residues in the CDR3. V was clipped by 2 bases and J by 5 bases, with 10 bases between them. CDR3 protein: CASSLTDNTEAFV. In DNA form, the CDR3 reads TGCGCCAGCAGCTTAACGGATAATACTGAAGCTTTCGTT.